Listed below are T cell receptor beta chains from one sample, sequenced in a study of cytomegalovirus exposure and HLA in healthy donors. Clones were read by immunoSEQ multiplex PCR, and TCRdb kept only the in-frame ones, dropping some. The data contain around 100,000 clones, approximately 80% of them singletons. The sample comprised PBMCs. The receptors were sampled from a woman aged 30 to 39 in good health and CMV-seronegative. The CDR3 runs from the conserved cysteine through the conserved F or W. The order of the fields is D gene, J gene, V gene, CDR3 protein, CDR3 DNA. A D gene is named only where the DNA matches it firmly.

- TRBJ1-2 TRBV5-1 CASSWGDGNGNYGYTF TGCGCCAGCAGCTGGGGGGACGGAAACGGGAACTATGGCTACACCTTC
TRBD2 TRBJ2-5 TRBV11-2 CASSLAGGETQYF TGTGCCAGCAGCTTAGCGGGGGGGGAGACCCAGTACTTC
- TRBJ2-7 TRBV11-3 CASSFSPGAYEQYF TGTGCCAGCAGCTTTTCCCCGGGAGCCTACGAGCAGTACTTC
TRBD1 TRBJ1-5 TRBV6-1 CASSEAVDRGQPQHF TGTGCCAGCAGTGAAGCGGTGGACAGGGGCCAGCCCCAGCATTTT
- TRBJ1-1 TRBV6-4 CASRGQPGGTEAFF TGTGCCAGCAGGGGGCAGCCTGGAGGGACTGAAGCTTTCTTT
- TRBJ1-3 TRBV30 CAWRTGSLSGNTIYF TGTGCCTGGAGGACCGGGAGCCTCTCTGGAAACACCATATATTTT
- TRBJ2-2 TRBV16 CASSHLLTAGELFF TGTGCCAGCAGCCATCTACTAACTGCCGGGGAGCTGTTTTTT
- TRBJ1-2 TRBV19 CASSIGGALDLYGYTF TGTGCCAGTAGTATTGGGGGGGCCCTAGACCTCTATGGCTACACCTTC
- TRBJ2-3 TRBV7-9 CASSFRLFTDTQYF TGTGCCAGCAGCTTCCGGTTGTTCACAGATACGCAGTATTTT
- TRBJ1-1 TRBV20-1 CSVPGDTEAFF TGCAGTGTTCCAGGGGACACTGAAGCTTTCTTT
- TRBJ2-4 TRBV12-5 CASGTTVAKNIQYF TGTGCTAGTGGTACGACAGTAGCCAAAAACATTCAGTACTTC